This TCR beta chain was sequenced in a study of regulatory T cells in long-lasting Graves disease. Libraries of TCR beta came from iRepertoire HTBI primers plus Arm-PCR of CDR3 regions. TCRdb analysed the multiplex PCR reads with MiXCR anew, one entry per CDR3 protein. The profile shows roughly 500,000 distinct CDR3 sequences, roughly 14% of them singletons. In its sample, this clonotype was seen many times. Documented time point: newly diagnosed GD, antithyroid drugs for less than 3 months. The authors made the TCR library using RNA they extracted from PBMCs. V lost 0 bases and J 5 bases, leaving 9 bases between the germline ends. CDR3 length: 14 residues. CDR1 is SGHRS and CDR2 is YFSETQ in the germline V gene. This sample also belongs to another study, concerning T cells in Graves' hyperthyroidism and ophthalmopathy.

The chain uses TRBV5-1 and TRBJ2-1; no clear D gene. The TCR comes from a man younger than 40 with Graves disease. The sequencing here drew on peripheral blood mononuclear cells (PBMCs), taken at new diagnosis, from a patient treated with antithyroid drugs. The CDR3 is CASSLVRGNNEQFF. The DNA of the CDR3 is TGCGCCAGCAGCTTGGTACGCGGAAACAATGAGCAGTTCTTC.